The 30 T cell receptor beta chains below all came from one sample that was sequenced in a study of shared clonotypes between healthy human individuals. Repertoires were generated with immunoSEQ multiplex PCR, while TCRdb's copy carries only in-frame clones and drops some. The sample yields millions of clones, approximately 93% seen once. The material sequenced was naive CD4+ T cells from PBMCs. Indicated subset: CD45RA+ positively selected. The origin of the receptors is a man between 18 and 35 years old in good health. Some clones in this sample may be carry-over from other donors' samples.

The V and J genes are TRBV4-1 and TRBJ1-5; 7 positions agree with TRBD1. Trimming removed 6 bases from V and 2 bases from J; junction bases left unmatched: 4. CDR1 and CDR2 from the germline V gene are MGHRA and YSYEKL. The CDR3 has 14 amino acids. CDR3 in amino acids: CASRNTGGNQPQHF. In DNA form, the CDR3 reads TGCGCCAGCAGAAACACAGGGGGCAATCAGCCCCAGCATTTT.

This rearrangement joins TRBV19 to TRBJ2-1; 8 nucleotides line up with TRBD1. This CDR3 spans 16 amino acids. With V trimmed by 5 bases and J by 4 bases, 10 bases remained unmatched. CDR1 is LNHDA and CDR2 is SQIVND in the germline V gene (reference sequence). This chain's CDR3 is CASSPQGAAAYNEQFF. As DNA, the CDR3 is TGTGCCAGTAGTCCCCAGGGGGCGGCGGCTTACAATGAGCAGTTCTTC.

V gene TRBV5-5 combines with J gene TRBJ1-3, with D possibly matching TRBD1 (5 bases). CDR1 and CDR2 (germline): SGHKS, YYEKEE (reference sequence). V dropped 9 bases and J dropped 4 bases, with 26 bases sitting between them. This CDR3 comprises 17 residues. This chain's CDR3 is CATSQQIARGSGNTIYF. CDR3 coding DNA: TGTGCCACTTCCCAACAAATCGCGAGGGGCTCCGGAAACACCATATATTTT.

The gene calls are TRBV30 and TRBJ2-7; D gene unclear. Germline loops: CDR1 GTSNPN, CDR2 SVGIG (reference sequence). V shed 0 bases and J shed 6 bases, with 12 bases lying between them. The CDR3 spans 13 residues. The CDR3 sequence: CAWSVRAASEQYF. The DNA of the CDR3 is TGTGCCTGGAGTGTACGGGCCGCGAGCGAGCAGTACTTC.

This clone was found once. The chain joins TRBV6-4 to TRBJ2-3; TRBD1 might be the D (6 bases). The CDR3 totals 12 residues. V was shortened by 0 bases and J by 8 bases, with 6 bases between the two germline ends. Germline values: CDR1 MRHNA, CDR2 SNTAGT. In nucleotides, the CDR3 is TGTGCCAGCAGTGACTCGGGGGCTACGCAGTATTTT. Translated, it gives CASSDSGATQYF.

The J gene is TRBJ2-6, the V gene TRBV27; no definite D call. Trimming took 5 bases from V and 2 from J, leaving 7 bases between them. The CDR3 contains 14 residues. CDR1 and CDR2 from the germline V gene are MNHEY and SMNVEV (reference sequence). In nucleotides, the CDR3 is TGTGCCAGCAGTGAACAAGCTGGGGCCAACGTCCTGACTTTC. It yields the protein CASSEQAGANVLTF.

The chain combines TRBV7-2 with TRBJ2-1, with D perhaps TRBD2 (5 bases). Germline CDR1 reads SGHTA; CDR2 reads FQGNSA. Trimming pared 5 bases from V and 7 bases from J, leaving 12 bases between. The CDR3 spans 13 residues. DNA of the CDR3: TGTGCCAGCAGCGTAGAAAGGGAGAATGAGCAGTTCTTC. As protein: CASSVERENEQFF.

The chain couples TRBV2 to TRBJ1-1, with D uncertain. CDR3 length: 14 residues. Looked up from germline, CDR1 is SNHLY and CDR2 is FYNNEI. Trimming pared 4 bases from V and 1 base from J, leaving 10 bases between. The CDR3 here is CASSALVSNTEAFF. The DNA of the CDR3 is TGTGCCAGCAGTGCCCTTGTCTCGAACACTGAAGCTTTCTTT.

CDR3 DNA sequence: TGTGCCAGCACAGGACAGGGCACTAGCGGGACTCCGTTCTTC. Translation gives CASTGQGTSGTPFF. The V and J genes are TRBV2 and TRBJ2-1; 10 bases fit TRBD2. Per the germline V gene, CDR1 is SNHLY and CDR2 is FYNNEI. The V segment lost 7 bases and the J segment 15 bases; nucleotides outside the gene matches: 15. This CDR3 is built from 14 residues.

This chain connects TRBV15 to TRBJ2-1; D might be TRBD1 or TRBD2, each matching 5 bases. The germline gives CDR1 LNHNV, CDR2 YYDKDF (reference sequence). V lost 0 bases, J lost 4 bases, and 10 bases lay in between. The CDR3 has 15 amino acids. CDR3 residues: CATSRDRWGYNEQFF. For the CDR3, the DNA is TGTGCCACCAGCAGAGACAGGTGGGGGTACAATGAGCAGTTCTTC. The full variable domain, rest sourced from reference TRBV15 and TRBJ2-1, is DAMVIQNPRYQVTQFGKPVTLSCSQTLNHNVMYWYQQKSSQAPKLLFHYYDKDFNNEADTPDNFQSRRPNTSFCFLDIRSPGLGDTAMYLCATSRDRWGYNEQFFGPGTRLTVL.

V usage is TRBV30 and J usage is TRBJ1-3; TRBD1 might be the D (5 bases). The CDR3 consists of 13 residues. V was cut by 4 bases and J by 5 bases, with 12 bases left in between. Germline loops: CDR1 GTSNPN, CDR2 SVGIG (reference sequence). The CDR3 DNA sequence: TGTGCCTGGACCTGGCAGGGCCGAAACACCATATATTTT. Protein sequence: CAWTWQGRNTIYF.

The V and J genes are TRBV19 and TRBJ2-6, with 9 bases that match TRBD2. This CDR3 region has 17 residues. The germline gives CDR1 LNHDA, CDR2 SQIVND (reference sequence). V lost 6 bases, J lost 3 bases, and 9 bases stayed unmatched. This chain's CDR3 is CASRLAGVRGGANVLTF. The CDR3 coding sequence is TGTGCCAGTAGGTTAGCGGGAGTTCGGGGTGGGGCCAACGTCCTGACTTTC.

This clone was recorded once. This sequence joins TRBV6-1 and TRBJ1-3; D not certain. The CDR3 totals 16 residues. V lost 1 base and J 4 bases, leaving 14 bases between the germline ends. Germline V gene data show CDR1 as MNHNS and CDR2 as SASEGT. As DNA, the CDR3 is TGTGCCAGCAGTGAAGTAACGGCGACTATGGGAAACACCATATATTTT. Its protein is CASSEVTATMGNTIYF.

The chain uses TRBV6-5 and TRBJ2-7; tentatively, D is TRBD1 (5 bases). Looked up from germline, CDR1 is MNHEY and CDR2 is SVGAGI. The CDR3 extends over 14 amino acids. The V end was cut by 8 bases, the J end by 2 bases, with 16 bases between. The CDR3 spells CASVRRIGAYEQYF. CDR3 sequence (DNA): TGTGCCAGCGTAAGACGCATAGGGGCCTACGAGCAGTACTTC.

CDR3 nucleotide sequence: TGTGCCAGCAGCTTAGGAGGAGTGGGGGGGTTCACTGAAGCTTTCTTT. Protein product: CASSLGGVGGFTEAFF. The V call is TRBV7-6, the J call TRBJ1-1; a weak D match, TRBD1 (5 bases). The V end lost 1 base, the J end lost 4 bases, and 16 bases lay between the germline ends. CDR3 length equals 16 residues. Germline V gene sequence: CDR1 SGHVS, CDR2 FNYEAQ. The whole variable domain, filled in from reference TRBV7-6 and TRBJ1-1, reads GAGVSQSPRYKVTKRGQDVALRCDPISGHVSLYWYRQALGQGPEFLTYFNYEAQQDKSGLPNDRFSAERPEGSISTLTIQRTEQRDSAMYRCASSLGGVGGFTEAFFGQGTRLTVV.

The chain carries TRBV20-1 and TRBJ1-2; 9 bases are shared with TRBD1. The CDR3 extends over 11 amino acids. The junction had 5 bases not matched to a gene; V was cut back by 6 bases and J by 9 bases. Per germline, CDR1 DFQATT and CDR2 SNEGSKA (reference sequence). In DNA, the CDR3 is TGCAGTGCATGGACAGGGGACTGCTACACCTTC. This sequence encodes CSAWTGDCYTF.

V is TRBV2 and J is TRBJ2-2; 7 bases match TRBD1. Unmatched junction bases numbered 4, after V lost 5 bases and J lost 4 bases. CDR3 length: 14 amino acids. Germline V lookup: CDR1 SNHLY, CDR2 FYNNEI. The CDR3 spells CASSNRGGTGELFF. Written as DNA, the CDR3 is TGTGCCAGCAGTAACAGGGGTGGCACCGGGGAGCTGTTTTTT.

The gene calls are TRBV19 and TRBJ2-2; D not resolved. V was pared by 8 bases and J by 2 bases, with 12 bases between. This CDR3 is built from 14 residues. Germline V gene lookup returns CDR1 LNHDA and CDR2 SQIVND (reference sequence). The CDR3 is CASLSISNTGELFF. In nucleotides, the CDR3 is TGTGCCAGTTTAAGTATTAGCAACACCGGGGAGCTGTTTTTT.

About this clone itself: This sample also contains other DNA sequences that code for the same CDR3. This rearrangement joins TRBV11-2 to TRBJ2-5; no clear D. Germline V lookup: CDR1 SGHAT, CDR2 FQNNGV. CDR3 size: 13 residues. The V end lost 1 base, the J end lost 5 bases, and 8 bases lay between the germline ends. This chain's CDR3 is CASSLGQRETQYF. CDR3 in DNA: TGTGCCAGCAGCTTAGGGCAGAGGGAGACCCAGTACTTC.

The rearrangement links TRBV6-1 to TRBJ1-2; TRBD1 matches 7 bases. The trim removed 6 bases at V and 0 bases at J, leaving 7 bases unmatched. Germline V gives CDR1 MNHNS, CDR2 SASEGT. This CDR3 comprises 15 residues. In DNA form, the CDR3 reads TGTGCCAGCAGCGATGGACAGGTAGCTAACTATGGCTACACCTTC. This encodes CASSDGQVANYGYTF.

The rearrangement joins TRBV5-4 to TRBJ1-2, with 7 bases aligning to TRBD1. J was trimmed by 7 bases and V by 3 bases; bases with no gene match: 15. Per germline, CDR1 SGHNT and CDR2 YYREEE (reference sequence). The CDR3 totals 16 residues. The CDR3 DNA sequence: TGTGCCAGCAGCTCTGTTAGACAGGGAGTCTCGGGTGGCTACACCTTC. It is translated as CASSSVRQGVSGGYTF. The whole variable domain, filled in from reference TRBV5-4 and TRBJ1-2, reads ETGVTQSPTHLIKTRGQQVTLRCSSQSGHNTVSWYQQALGQGPQFIFQYYREEENGRGNFPPRFSGLQFPNYSSELNVNALELDDSALYLCASSSVRQGVSGGYTFGSGTRLTVV.

This clone was recorded once. This chain links TRBV5-6 with TRBJ1-3; tentatively, D is TRBD1 (5 bases). This CDR3 is 19 amino acids long. Germline lookup yields CDR1 SGHDT and CDR2 YYEEEE. The V gene lost 1 base and the J gene lost 0 bases, with 20 bases spanning the gap. CDR3 coding DNA: TGTGCCAGCAGCTTGTTGGGAGGGGCGAAGGCCCACTCTGGAAACACCATATATTTT. It translates to CASSLLGGAKAHSGNTIYF.

The rearrangement joins TRBV7-2 to TRBJ1-5, with 9 bases lining up with TRBD1. J gave up 6 bases and V 6 bases, and 12 bases lay outside the gene matches. Germline assignment: CDR1 SGHTA and CDR2 FQGNSA. The CDR3 totals 16 residues. CDR3 sequence: CASSLSGTGYVQPQHF. Written as DNA, the CDR3 is TGTGCCAGCAGTTTGTCCGGGACAGGGTACGTTCAGCCCCAGCATTTT.

The CDR3 DNA sequence: TGTGCCAGCATGAGCGGTTTAACTAATGAAAAACTGTTTTTT. It translates to CASMSGLTNEKLFF. V usage is TRBV28 and J usage is TRBJ1-4; D is undetermined. The germline CDR1 and CDR2 sequences are MDHEN and SYDVKM. The CDR3 extends over 14 amino acids. V was pared by 7 bases and J by 1 base, with 10 bases between.

A remark on this clone: Other DNA sequences from this sample encode an identical CDR3 as well. The genes are TRBV28 and TRBJ1-1; 9 bases are a match to TRBD1. The CDR3 is made up of 12 amino acids. The V gene's germline CDR1 is MDHEN and CDR2 SYDVKM. V gave up 8 bases and J gave up 4 bases; unmatched junction bases: 2. This CDR3 is CASLTGGTEAFF. CDR3 nucleotide sequence: TGTGCCAGCCTGACAGGGGGCACTGAAGCTTTCTTT.

The J gene is TRBJ2-1, the V gene TRBV6-5; perhaps TRBD2 as D (6 bases). Germline loops: CDR1 MNHEY, CDR2 SVGAGI. V lost 6 bases and J 4 bases, leaving 10 bases between the germline ends. The length of the CDR3 is 13 residues. This chain's CDR3 is CASREGGYNEQFF. The DNA of the CDR3 is TGTGCCAGCAGGGAGGGCGGTTACAATGAGCAGTTCTTC.

The J gene is TRBJ1-1, the V gene TRBV5-1; 8 bases match TRBD1. This CDR3 comprises 14 residues. From germline, CDR1 is SGHRS and CDR2 YFSETQ. The CDR3 spells CASVESGGHTEAFF. The CDR3 DNA follows: TGCGCGAGCGTTGAATCAGGGGGCCACACTGAAGCTTTCTTT.

The chain joins TRBV6-5 to TRBJ2-5, with 8 bases that match TRBD1. The CDR3 totals 16 residues. With 2 bases clipped from V and 4 bases from J, the junction kept 9 bases outside the gene matches. From germline, CDR1 is MNHEY and CDR2 SVGAGI. In DNA form, the CDR3 reads TGTGCCAGCAGTTACGTCGGGACAGGCCGGGGAGAGACCCAGTACTTC. This translates into CASSYVGTGRGETQYF.

In its sample, this clone was seen once. The V gene is TRBV7-9, the J gene TRBJ2-1; 8 nucleotides match TRBD2. V was clipped by 5 bases and J by 3 bases; unmatched bases: 9. CDR1 SEHNR and CDR2 FQNEAQ come from the germline V gene (reference sequence). This CDR3 has 16 amino acids. CDR3 residues: CASSPIRGLDYNEQFF. The CDR3 DNA reads TGTGCCAGCAGCCCAATCCGGGGACTAGACTACAATGAGCAGTTCTTC. The complete variable domain, with remaining parts taken from reference TRBV7-9 and TRBJ2-1, reads DTGVSQNPRHKITKRGQNVTFRCDPISEHNRLYWYRQTLGQGPEFLTYFQNEAQLEKSRLLSDRFSAERPKGSFSTLEIQRTEQGDSAMYLCASSPIRGLDYNEQFFGPGTRLTVL.

J is TRBJ2-5 and V is TRBV27, with 7 bases matching TRBD1. The trim removed 1 base at V and 1 base at J, leaving 12 bases unmatched. This CDR3 has 18 residues. CDR1 and CDR2 (germline): MNHEY, SMNVEV (reference sequence). CDR3 in amino acids: CASSLFSVAGTVQETQYF. Here the CDR3 DNA reads TGTGCCAGCAGTTTATTCAGCGTCGCCGGGACAGTCCAAGAGACCCAGTACTTC.